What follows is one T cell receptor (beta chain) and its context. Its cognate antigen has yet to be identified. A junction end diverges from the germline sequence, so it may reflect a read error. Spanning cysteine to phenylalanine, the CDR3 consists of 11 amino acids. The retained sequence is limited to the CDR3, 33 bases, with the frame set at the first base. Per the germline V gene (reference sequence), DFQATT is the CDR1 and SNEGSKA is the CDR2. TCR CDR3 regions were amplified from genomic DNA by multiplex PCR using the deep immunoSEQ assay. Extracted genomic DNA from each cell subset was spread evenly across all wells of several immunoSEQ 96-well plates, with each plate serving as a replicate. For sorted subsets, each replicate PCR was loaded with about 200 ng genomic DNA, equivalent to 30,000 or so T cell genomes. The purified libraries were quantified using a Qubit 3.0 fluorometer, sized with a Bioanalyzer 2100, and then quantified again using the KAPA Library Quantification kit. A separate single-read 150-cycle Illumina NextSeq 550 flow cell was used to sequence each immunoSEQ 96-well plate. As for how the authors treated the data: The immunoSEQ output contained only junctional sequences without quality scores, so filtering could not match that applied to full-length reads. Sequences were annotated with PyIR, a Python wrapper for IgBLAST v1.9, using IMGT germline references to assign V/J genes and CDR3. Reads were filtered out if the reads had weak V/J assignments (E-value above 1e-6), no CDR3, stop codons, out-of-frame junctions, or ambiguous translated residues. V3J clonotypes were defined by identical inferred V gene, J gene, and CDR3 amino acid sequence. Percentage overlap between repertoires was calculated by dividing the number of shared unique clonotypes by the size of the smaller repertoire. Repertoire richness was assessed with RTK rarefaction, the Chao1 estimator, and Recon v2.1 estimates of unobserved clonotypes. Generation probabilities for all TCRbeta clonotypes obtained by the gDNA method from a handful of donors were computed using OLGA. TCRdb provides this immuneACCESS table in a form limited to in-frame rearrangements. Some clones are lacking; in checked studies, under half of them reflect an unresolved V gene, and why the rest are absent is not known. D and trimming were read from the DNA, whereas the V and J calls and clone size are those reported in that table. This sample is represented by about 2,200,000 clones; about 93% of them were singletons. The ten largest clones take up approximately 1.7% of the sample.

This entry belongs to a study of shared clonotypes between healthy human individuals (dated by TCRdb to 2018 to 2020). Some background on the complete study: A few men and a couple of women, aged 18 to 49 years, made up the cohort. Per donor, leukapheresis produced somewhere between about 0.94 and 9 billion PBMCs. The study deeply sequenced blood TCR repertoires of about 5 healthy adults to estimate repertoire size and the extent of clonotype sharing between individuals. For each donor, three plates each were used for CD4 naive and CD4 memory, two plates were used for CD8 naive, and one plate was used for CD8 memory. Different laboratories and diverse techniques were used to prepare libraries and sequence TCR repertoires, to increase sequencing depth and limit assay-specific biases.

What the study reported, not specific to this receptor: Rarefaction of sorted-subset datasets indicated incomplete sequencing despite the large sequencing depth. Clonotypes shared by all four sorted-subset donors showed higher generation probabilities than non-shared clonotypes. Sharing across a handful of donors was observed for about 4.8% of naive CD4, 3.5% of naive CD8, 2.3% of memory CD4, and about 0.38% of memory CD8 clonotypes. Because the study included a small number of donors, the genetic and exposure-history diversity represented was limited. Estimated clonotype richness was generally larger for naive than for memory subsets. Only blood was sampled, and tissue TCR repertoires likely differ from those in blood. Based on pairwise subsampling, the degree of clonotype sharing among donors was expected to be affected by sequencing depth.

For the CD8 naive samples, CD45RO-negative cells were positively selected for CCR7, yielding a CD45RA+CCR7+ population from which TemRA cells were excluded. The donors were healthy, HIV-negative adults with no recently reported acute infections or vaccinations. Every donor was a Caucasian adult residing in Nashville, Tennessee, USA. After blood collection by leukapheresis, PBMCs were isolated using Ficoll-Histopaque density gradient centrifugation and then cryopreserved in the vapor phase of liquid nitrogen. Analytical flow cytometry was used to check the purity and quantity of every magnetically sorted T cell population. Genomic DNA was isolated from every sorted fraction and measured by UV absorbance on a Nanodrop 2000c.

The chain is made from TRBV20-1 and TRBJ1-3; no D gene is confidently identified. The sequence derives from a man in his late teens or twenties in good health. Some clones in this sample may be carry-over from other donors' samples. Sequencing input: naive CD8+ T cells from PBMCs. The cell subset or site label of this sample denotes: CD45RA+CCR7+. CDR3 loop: CSAPIGSGFLF. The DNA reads TGCAGTGCCCCCATCGGTTCGGGGTTCCTTTTT.